Shown below are 2 T cell receptor beta chains from a single sample sequenced in a study of T-cell memory formation after mild COVID-19. In TCRdb, the 5' RACE reads were re-called with MiXCR into one record per CDR3 protein. The sample contains hundreds of thousands of distinct CDR3 sequences, roughly an eighth of which appear only once. Source material: PBMCs or a T cell subset sorted from them (not recorded which). Every receptor here comes from a man between 18 and 29 years old who had mild COVID-19 (a few samples of this study predate the infection). Cell type and time point are not known.

This clonotype was seen a handful of times. The CDR3 nucleotides read TGTGCCAGCAGTTACCCTCTTGCCCCGGGACAGGGCCATAGCAATCAGCCCCAGCATTTT. It translates to CASSYPLAPGQGHSNQPQHF. V and J are TRBV6-2 or TRBV6-3 and TRBJ1-5; 9 nucleotides match TRBD1. V lost 2 bases and J lost 0; bases outside the gene matches: 14. The CDR3 spans 20 residues. CDR1 MNHEY and CDR2 SVGEGT come from the germline V gene.

This clonotype was counted between two and nine times. The rearrangement joins TRBV7-9 to TRBJ2-5, with TRBD2 matching 9 bases. Germline V lookup: CDR1 SEHNR, CDR2 FQNEAQ (reference sequence). CDR3 size: 16 residues. J was trimmed by 5 bases and V by 2 bases; bases with no gene match: 9. DNA of the CDR3: TGTGCCAGCAGCTTAATGCCTAGCGGGGAGCTGGAGACCCAGTACTTC. This codes for CASSLMPSGELETQYF.